This T cell receptor (beta chain) is from a study of control samples from healthy donors and cancer patients. This CDR3 contains 13 residues. CDR1 and CDR2 from the germline V gene are MNHEY and SVGAGI. V was pared by 2 bases and J by 3 bases, with 7 bases between. This clone has only one observation. Sequencing used immunoSEQ multiplex PCR; TCRdb keeps in-frame clones, though not all of them. The repertoire holds about 38,000 clones, with 65% to 85% as singletons. Specimen: PBMCs. This TCR was recovered from a woman aged 60-75 years with lung cancer. The chain uses TRBV6-5 and TRBJ2-5; no firm D call. CDR3 sequence: CASSYQEKETQYF. CDR3 sequence (DNA): TGTGCCAGCAGTTACCAGGAGAAAGAGACCCAGTACTTC.